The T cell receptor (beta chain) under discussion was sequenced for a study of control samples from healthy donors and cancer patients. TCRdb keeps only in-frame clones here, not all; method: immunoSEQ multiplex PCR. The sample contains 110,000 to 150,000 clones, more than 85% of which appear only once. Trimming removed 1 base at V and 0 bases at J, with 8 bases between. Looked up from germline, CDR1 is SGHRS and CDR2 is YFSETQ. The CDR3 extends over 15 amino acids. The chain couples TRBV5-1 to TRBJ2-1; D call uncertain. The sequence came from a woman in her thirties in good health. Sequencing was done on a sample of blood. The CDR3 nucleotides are TGCGCCAGCAGCTTGATCAGTAGCTCCTACAATGAGCAGTTCTTC. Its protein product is CASSLISSSYNEQFF.